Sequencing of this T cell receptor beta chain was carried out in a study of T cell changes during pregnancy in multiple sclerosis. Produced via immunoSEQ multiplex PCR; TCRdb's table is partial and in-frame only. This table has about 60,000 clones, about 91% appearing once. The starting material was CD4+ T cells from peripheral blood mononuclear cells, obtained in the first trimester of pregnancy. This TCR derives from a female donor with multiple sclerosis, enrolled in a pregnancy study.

The CDR3 DNA is TGTGCCAGCAGCTTGAAGGCGGTCGAGCAGTACTTC. Translating it yields CASSLKAVEQYF. The rearrangement links TRBV7-2 to TRBJ2-7, with no clear D. Germline V lookup: CDR1 SGHTA, CDR2 FQGNSA. V gave up 3 bases and J gave up 6 bases, with 9 bases separating them. The CDR3 consists of 12 residues.